Sequencing of this TCR beta chain was carried out in a study of T cell changes during pregnancy in multiple sclerosis. Per germline, CDR1 SGHNT and CDR2 YYREEE (reference sequence). With 5 bases removed from V and 5 bases from J, the gap between germline ends came to 13 bases. The CDR3 consists of 13 residues. Produced via immunoSEQ multiplex PCR; TCRdb's table is partial and in-frame only. The table lists about 77,000 clones, around 91% of them singletons. Sequencing was performed on peripheral blood, taken before pregnancy. The rearrangement links TRBV5-4 to TRBJ1-1, with D possibly TRBD1 on 6 matching bases. The sequence derives from a female donor with multiple sclerosis, enrolled in a pregnancy study. CDR3 loop: CASRQTGGTEAFF. The CDR3, as DNA: TGTGCCAGCAGGCAGACAGGCGGGACTGAAGCTTTCTTT.